This TCR beta chain was obtained from a study of cytomegalovirus exposure and HLA in healthy donors. This clone showed up just a few times. The sample has other DNA sequences that encode this CDR3 too. J lost 1 base, V lost 2 bases, and 0 bases had no gene match. Germline CDR1 reads KGHSH; CDR2 reads LQKENI. CDR3 length: 14 residues. Assay: immunoSEQ multiplex PCR; the TCRdb copy retains only in-frame clones and omits some. In the table there are roughly 280,000 clones, 70% to 90% of which are singletons. The rearrangement links TRBV18 to TRBJ1-1, with 8 bases fitting TRBD1. Sequences were obtained from PBMCs. The source is a woman aged 18-30 years in good health and CMV-seronegative. CDR3 nucleotides: TGTGCCAGCTCACCAGGGACAGGGAACACTGAAGCTTTCTTT. It encodes CASSPGTGNTEAFF. The whole variable domain, filled in from reference TRBV18 and TRBJ1-1, reads NAGVMQNPRHLVRRRGQEARLRCSPMKGHSHVYWYRQLPEEGLKFMVYLQKENIIDESGMPKERFSAEFPKEGPSILRIQQVVRGDSAAYFCASSPGTGNTEAFFGQGTRLTVV.